This T cell receptor (beta chain) was recorded in a study of diagnostic markers for celiac disease. Germline CDR1 and CDR2: SGHTA and FQGNSA. The CDR3 covers 11 residues. From its re-call of the reads, TCRdb lists each CDR3 protein once, without DNA. In total, the table holds hundreds of distinct CDR3 sequences. This receptor was taken from a human donor. The chain links TRBV7-2 to TRBJ2-7. The sample comprised either unsorted cells or a sorted T cell fraction (not recorded which). The chain's CDR3 is CASSLRYEQYF.